A selection of T cell receptor beta chains follows, all from one sample in a study of read filtering for tumor transcriptome and immune sequencing. TCRdb reanalysed the reads using MiXCR and keeps one entry per CDR3 protein. Of 25,000 to 35,000 distinct CDR3 sequences detected, under 15% appear once; the ten largest clones hold around 43%. Sequenced input: a population of CD138-negative cells sorted from bone marrow. These receptors all stem from a donor aged 40 or older with multiple myeloma. Both conserved end residues are part of each CDR3. A D gene is named only where the DNA matches it firmly. Clone size is stated in some rows and not others, as once, few, many or a class when expanded.

abundance: many; j_gene: TRBJ2-1; d_gene: -; len: 15; v_gene: TRBV6-4; CDR3aa: CASSDSKGDHNEQFF; CDR3nt: TGTGCCAGCAGTGACTCGAAAGGAGATCACAATGAGCAGTTCTTC
abundance: -; j_gene: TRBJ2-6; d_gene: -; len: 13; v_gene: TRBV20-1; CDR3aa: CSAHLPGANVLTF; CDR3nt: TGCAGTGCACACCTGCCTGGGGCCAACGTCCTGACTTTC
abundance: many; j_gene: TRBJ2-7; d_gene: -; len: 15; v_gene: TRBV3-1; CDR3aa: CASSQGPQQFYEQYF; CDR3nt: TGTGCCAGCAGCCAAGGGCCTCAGCAATTCTACGAGCAGTACTTC
abundance: many; j_gene: TRBJ2-1; d_gene: -; len: 13; v_gene: TRBV30; CDR3aa: CAWSDQDSNEQFF; CDR3nt: TGTGCCTGGAGTGACCAGGACAGCAATGAGCAGTTCTTC
abundance: many; j_gene: TRBJ2-4; d_gene: -; len: 13; v_gene: TRBV5-1; CDR3aa: CASSPPSGDIQYF; CDR3nt: TGCGCCAGCAGCCCCCCCTCCGGTGACATTCAGTACTTC
abundance: many; j_gene: TRBJ2-7; d_gene: -; len: 14; v_gene: TRBV11-2; CDR3aa: CASSSTGGPYEQYF; CDR3nt: TGTGCCAGCAGCAGTACCGGGGGGCCCTACGAGCAGTACTTC
abundance: many; j_gene: TRBJ1-5; d_gene: -; len: 14; v_gene: TRBV20-1; CDR3aa: CSARLQTGNQPQHF; CDR3nt: TGCAGTGCTCGTCTACAGACGGGCAATCAGCCCCAGCATTTT
abundance: many; j_gene: TRBJ2-5; d_gene: -; len: 13; v_gene: TRBV4-1; CDR3aa: CASSQTGPGGQYF; CDR3nt: TGCGCCAGCAGCCAGACGGGACCTGGTGGCCAGTACTTC
abundance: once; j_gene: TRBJ2-2; d_gene: TRBD2; len: 16; v_gene: TRBV19; CDR3aa: CASSGLAVKGAGEPFF; CDR3nt: TGTGCCAGTAGCGGACTAGCGGTCAAAGGGGCCGGGGAGCCGTTCTTT
abundance: many; j_gene: TRBJ2-6; d_gene: -; len: 16; v_gene: TRBV5-1; CDR3aa: CASSLDPASGANVLTF; CDR3nt: TGCGCCAGCAGCTTGGATCCCGCTTCTGGGGCCAACGTCCTGACTTTC
abundance: -; j_gene: TRBJ2-3; d_gene: -; len: 14; v_gene: TRBV2; CDR3aa: CASRDGTGTDTQYF; CDR3nt: TGTGCCAGCAGAGACGGGACCGGCACAGATACGCAGTATTTT
abundance: many; j_gene: TRBJ1-5; d_gene: TRBD1; len: 16; v_gene: TRBV4-1; CDR3aa: CASSQGGTGINQPQHF; CDR3nt: TGCGCCAGCAGCCAAGGCGGGACAGGTATCAATCAGCCCCAGCATTTT